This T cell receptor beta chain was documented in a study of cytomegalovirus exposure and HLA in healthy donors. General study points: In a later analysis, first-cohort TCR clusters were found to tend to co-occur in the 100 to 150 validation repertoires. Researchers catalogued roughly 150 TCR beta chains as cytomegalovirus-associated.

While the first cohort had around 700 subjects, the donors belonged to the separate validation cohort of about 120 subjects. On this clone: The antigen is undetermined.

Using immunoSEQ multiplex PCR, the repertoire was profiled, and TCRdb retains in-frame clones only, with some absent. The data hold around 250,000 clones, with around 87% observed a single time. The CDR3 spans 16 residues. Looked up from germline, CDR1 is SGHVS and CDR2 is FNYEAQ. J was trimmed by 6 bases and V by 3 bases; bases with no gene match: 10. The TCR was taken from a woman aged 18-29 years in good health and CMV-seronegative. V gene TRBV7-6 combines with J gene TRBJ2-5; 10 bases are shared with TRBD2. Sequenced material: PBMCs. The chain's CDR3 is CASSFSGAGGPQTQYF. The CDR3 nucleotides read TGTGCCAGCAGCTTTTCTGGAGCGGGGGGGCCGCAGACCCAGTACTTC.